A selection of T cell receptor beta chains follows, all from one sample in a study of T cells after posttransplantation cyclophosphamide. TCRdb's table, derived via immunoSEQ multiplex PCR, lists solely in-frame clones and lacks some. In total the sample includes over 30,000 clones, none of them seen once. The sample was PBMCs. All receptors come from a woman in her fifties or sixties in good health and a related stem cell transplant donor. CDR3s include the opening cysteine and the closing phenylalanine or tryptophan. The D gene is left open where the match is weak. Size values are once, few and many counts, or a class for expanded clones, and some rows have none.

J	D	size	V	DNA	CDR3
TRBJ1-4	TRBD1	many	TRBV15	TGTGCCACCAGCAGAGCGACAGGGACTGAAAAACTGTTTTTT	CATSRATGTEKLFF
TRBJ2-7	TRBD2	-	TRBV5-6	TGTGCCAGCAGCTTGCGGACTAGCGGGGCCAGCTCCTACGAGCAGTACTTC	CASSLRTSGASSYEQYF
TRBJ1-3	-	many	TRBV9	TGTGCCAGCAGCGTAGCAATTGGGGGGACTGGTGGGGACACCATATATTTT	CASSVAIGGTGGDTIYF
TRBJ1-3	-	-	TRBV7-2	TGTGCCAGCAGCTTAGCGGGTGGGGAGGGAAACACCATATATTTT	CASSLAGGEGNTIYF
TRBJ2-1	TRBD1	many	TRBV19	TGTGCCAGTAGTATCCGAGACAGGGGAAGCGATGAGCAGTTCTTC	CASSIRDRGSDEQFF
TRBJ1-6	-	many	TRBV7-3	TGTGCCAGCAGCTGGGGCAGCTCCTATAATTCACCCCTCCACTTT	CASSWGSSYNSPLHF
TRBJ1-6	TRBD1	many	TRBV6-5	TGTGCCAGCAGTTACTCGAGAGACAGGGCTAATTCACCCCTCCACTTT	CASSYSRDRANSPLHF
TRBJ1-2	-	many	TRBV4-3	TGCGCCAGCAGCCCTCGAACAGGGTCTTATGGCTACACCTTC	CASSPRTGSYGYTF
TRBJ1-1	-	many	TRBV28	TGTGCCAGCAGCACCGGGGGGATGGGCACTGAAGCTTTCTTT	CASSTGGMGTEAFF
TRBJ2-7	-	many	TRBV9	TGTGCCAGCAGCGTAGTACCAGGGCTGACGTACGAGCAGTACTTC	CASSVVPGLTYEQYF
TRBJ1-1	TRBD1	many	TRBV4-1	TGCGCCAGCAGCCAACAGATTCGACAGGGGGGAGCCACTGAAGCTTTCTTT	CASSQQIRQGGATEAFF
TRBJ2-7	-	many	TRBV7-9	TGTGCCAGCAGCCCCACCAGTCTTGGCGAGCAGTACTTC	CASSPTSLGEQYF
TRBJ1-5	-	many	TRBV4-1	TGCGCCAGCAGCCAAGAGACAGCTAATCAGCCCCAGCATTTT	CASSQETANQPQHF
TRBJ2-3	TRBD1	many	TRBV7-3	TGTGCCAGCAGCGTAAGAGCAGCGGGACAGGGGACAGATACGCAGTATTTT	CASSVRAAGQGTDTQYF
TRBJ1-2	TRBD1	many	TRBV6-5	TGTGCCAGCAGTTGGAGGACAGGGACTAACTATGGCTACACCTTC	CASSWRTGTNYGYTF
TRBJ2-5	TRBD1	many	TRBV4-1	TGCGCCAGCAGCCAAGTAGACAGGGGGCAGGAGACCCAGTACTTC	CASSQVDRGQETQYF
TRBJ1-1	TRBD1	many	TRBV6-1	TGTGCCAGCAGGCCAAACAGGGGGCTGGATGAAGCTTTCTTT	CASRPNRGLDEAFF
TRBJ1-6	TRBD1	many	TRBV28	TGTGCCAGCAGTAATACAGGGGGGGATTCACCCCTCCACTTT	CASSNTGGDSPLHF
TRBJ1-1	-	few	TRBV6-5	TGTGCCAGCAGTGCGACCAGGGAGAACACTGAAGCTTTCTTT	CASSATRENTEAFF
TRBJ1-1	-	-	TRBV27	TGTGCCAGCAGTCCCCCCGGCGGGTTGAACACTGAAGCTTTCTTT	CASSPPGGLNTEAFF
TRBJ1-1	-	many	TRBV5-1	TGCGCCAGCAGCTTGGGCAGTGCGAACACTGAAGCTTTCTTT	CASSLGSANTEAFF
TRBJ1-4	TRBD1	many	TRBV5-6	TGTGCCAGCAGCCAAGGGGACAGGGGCAATGAAAAACTGTTTTTT	CASSQGDRGNEKLFF
TRBJ1-1	-	many	TRBV6-5	TGTGCCAGCACCCTCAAGGGGGTCGTGGCTGAAGCTTTCTTT	CASTLKGVVAEAFF
TRBJ1-6	-	many	TRBV30	TGTGCCTGGAGTGGGGCGATACTTAATTCACCCCTCCACTTT	CAWSGAILNSPLHF
TRBJ1-5	-	many	TRBV30	TGTGCCTGGAGTTCGGACAGAAAGGGGAATCAGCCCCAGCATTTT	CAWSSDRKGNQPQHF
TRBJ1-3	-	many	TRBV21-1	TGTGCCAGCAGCATCATGTGTGACAGCCCTGGAAACACCATATATTTT	CASSIMCDSPGNTIYF
TRBJ2-7	-	many	TRBV30	TGTGCCTGGAGTGTAACGGTGGCGGGAGAGCAGTACTTC	CAWSVTVAGEQYF
TRBJ1-2	-	many	TRBV19	TGTGCCAGTAGAGGGGTCGGCCGTGGCTATGGCTACACCTTC	CASRGVGRGYGYTF
TRBJ2-7	-	few	TRBV7-8	TGTGCCAGCAGCCCACAGGTGCCCGCCTACGAGCAGTACTTC	CASSPQVPAYEQYF
TRBJ1-5	-	many	TRBV18	TGTGCCAGCTCTCCCCCGGCAGGGCAGTATCAGCCCCAGCATTTT	CASSPPAGQYQPQHF
TRBJ1-2	TRBD1	many	TRBV28	TGTGCCAGCAGCGTAGGTAGGACAGGGGGCAACTACACCTTC	CASSVGRTGGNYTF
TRBJ1-3	-	many	TRBV6-1	TGTGCCAGCATGTCCGGGGGGACCGGAAACACCATATATTTT	CASMSGGTGNTIYF
TRBJ1-6	-	many	TRBV10-1	TGCGCCAGCAGTGAGTCGCACCACAGGCTGGGGAATTCACCCCTCCACTTT	CASSESHHRLGNSPLHF
TRBJ2-7	-	-	TRBV19	TGTGCCAGTAGTAGGGTAGGGCAGGGTTCCTACGAGCAGTACTTC	CASSRVGQGSYEQYF
TRBJ2-1	TRBD1	many	TRBV28	TGTGCCAGCAGTAAGGGACAGGTCCCGGGGAATGAGCAGTTCTTC	CASSKGQVPGNEQFF
TRBJ2-3	-	many	TRBV7-3	TGTGCCAGCAGTCCGACCGGGGGGCCCACAGATACGCAGTATTTT	CASSPTGGPTDTQYF
TRBJ1-6	-	many	TRBV19	TGTGCCAGTAGTATAGTCACGACAGAAACTTCACCCCTCCACTTT	CASSIVTTETSPLHF
TRBJ1-3	-	many	TRBV28	TGTGCCAGCAGTTTGAGAGCAGGGCCCTCTGGAAACACCATATATTTT	CASSLRAGPSGNTIYF
TRBJ1-2	-	-	TRBV21-1	TGTGCCAGCAGCAGAGGAGCTAACTATGGCTACACCTTC	CASSRGANYGYTF
TRBJ1-2	-	many	TRBV28	TGTGCCAGCAGTTCCGGAGGACCTGCGTCGGGGAGCTACACCTTC	CASSSGGPASGSYTF
TRBJ2-7	-	many	TRBV11-2	TGTGCCAGCAGCTTAGCGGCGGACAGCTCCTACGAGCAGTACTTC	CASSLAADSSYEQYF
TRBJ2-7	TRBD2	many	TRBV9	TGTGCCAGCAACCCGGGACTAGCGCGCCACGAGCAGTACTTC	CASNPGLARHEQYF
TRBJ1-3	-	many	TRBV10-1	TGCGCCAGCACCGGCGAGAGAGGGTCTCTGGGAAACACCATATATTTT	CASTGERGSLGNTIYF
TRBJ2-3	TRBD1	many	TRBV18	TGTGCCAGCTCACCCTCTATGAGACAGGGGTCCGCAGATACGCAGTATTTT	CASSPSMRQGSADTQYF
TRBJ1-1	-	many	TRBV5-1	TGCGCCAGCAGGGGCAGATTGAACACTGAAGCTTTCTTT	CASRGRLNTEAFF
TRBJ1-2	-	many	TRBV4-1	TGCGCCAGCAGCTCGCTTACCCCCTGGGAGAATAACTATGGCTACACCTTC	CASSSLTPWENNYGYTF
TRBJ2-3	TRBD2	many	TRBV7-3	TGTGCCAGCAGCTCCCGAGCGGGCGGGGGGCAGTATTTT	CASSSRAGGGQYF
TRBJ2-1	TRBD1	many	TRBV28	TGTGCCAGCAGTTTATTAGCAGGGGGACGATTCTACAATGAGCAGTTCTTC	CASSLLAGGRFYNEQFF
TRBJ1-3	-	many	TRBV30	TGTGCCTGGAGTCGAATTAGCTCTGGAAACACCATATATTTT	CAWSRISSGNTIYF
TRBJ1-5	-	many	TRBV9	TGTGCCAGCAGCGAGTCCCGACGGGGGGGCAATCAGCCCCAGCATTTT	CASSESRRGGNQPQHF
TRBJ1-3	-	many	TRBV28	TGTGCCATAGGGAAACAGGGCTCTGGAAACACCATATATTTT	CAIGKQGSGNTIYF
TRBJ1-4	TRBD1	many	TRBV6-1	TGTGCCAGCAGTGAATCGACAGGGAAAAATGAAAAACTGTTTTTT	CASSESTGKNEKLFF
TRBJ2-4	-	many	TRBV30	TGTGCCTGGAGTGTAATGTCAGGGAACATTCAGTACTTC	CAWSVMSGNIQYF
TRBJ2-3	TRBD1	many	TRBV28	TGTGCCACCATCACGGACAGGTGGTTTACAGATACGCAGTATTTT	CATITDRWFTDTQYF
TRBJ2-7	TRBD1	many	TRBV6-1	TGTGCCAGCAGTGTCTCGTGGACAGGGGGCTACGAGCAGTACTTC	CASSVSWTGGYEQYF
TRBJ2-5	-	-	TRBV9	TGTGCCAGCAGCCCACGGAGAGAAGAGACCCAGTACTTC	CASSPRREETQYF
TRBJ2-7	-	many	TRBV18	TGTGCCAGCTCACCACGACCTGCAGGGTCGTTCCACGAGCAGTACTTC	CASSPRPAGSFHEQYF
TRBJ1-1	TRBD1	many	TRBV7-8	TGTGCCAGCAGCTTAGGCTTTGGACAGGGGTTTGGTAAGGACATCGGCACTGAAGCTTTCTTT	CASSLGFGQGFGKDIGTEAFF
TRBJ1-2	-	many	TRBV5-1	TGCGCCAGCAGCTTGTCTACAGGGAATAACTATGGCTACACCTTC	CASSLSTGNNYGYTF